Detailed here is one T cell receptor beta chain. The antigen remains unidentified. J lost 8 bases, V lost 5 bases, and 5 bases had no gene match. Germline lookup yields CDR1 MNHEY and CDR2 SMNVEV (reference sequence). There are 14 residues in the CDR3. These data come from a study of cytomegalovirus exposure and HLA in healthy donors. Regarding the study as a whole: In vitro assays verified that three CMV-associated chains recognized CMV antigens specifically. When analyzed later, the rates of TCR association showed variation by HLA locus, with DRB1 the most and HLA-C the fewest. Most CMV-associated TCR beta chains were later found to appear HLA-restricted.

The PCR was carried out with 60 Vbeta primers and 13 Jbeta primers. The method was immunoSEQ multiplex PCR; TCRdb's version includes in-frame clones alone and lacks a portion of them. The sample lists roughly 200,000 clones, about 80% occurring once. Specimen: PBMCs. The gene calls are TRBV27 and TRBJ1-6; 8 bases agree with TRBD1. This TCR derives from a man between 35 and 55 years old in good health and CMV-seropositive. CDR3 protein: CASSRTGRDSPLHF. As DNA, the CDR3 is TGTGCCAGCAGTCGGACAGGGCGGGATTCACCCCTCCACTTT.